This TCR beta chain is drawn from a study of beta chain features in type 1 diabetes. The ends lost 4 bases at V and 4 bases at J; junction bases unmatched: 7. The CDR3 length is 15 residues. Germline CDR1 is MDHEN and CDR2 is SYDVKM. Investigators reverse transcribed all isolated RNA, so they sequenced expressed TCRB transcripts. Only in-frame clones appear in the TCRdb table, and some are missing; sequencing was by immunoSEQ multiplex PCR. Here the sample spans 300,000 to 400,000 clones, about 10% being singletons. Sequencing was performed on naive CD4+ T cells from blood. The chain joins TRBV28 to TRBJ2-1; 7 bases are a match to TRBD1. This clonotype originated in a woman younger than 45 in good health. The CDR3 reads CASSSAGGGYNEQFF. DNA of the CDR3: TGTGCCAGCAGTTCCGCAGGGGGTGGATACAATGAGCAGTTCTTC.